Following are 17 T cell receptor beta chains from one sample sequenced in a study of blood T cells in healthy people across ages. The second PCR ran about 6 to 11 cycles with a sample-barcoded 5' primer and J-beta primers. TCRdb independently ran MiXCR on the 5' RACE reads; one entry per CDR3 protein. The sample has 350,000 to 450,000 distinct CDR3 sequences; 45% to 65% are singletons. The material sequenced was blood. The source is a man between 60 and 75 years old in good health.

The V and J genes are TRBV7-2 and TRBJ2-1; possible D gene TRBD2, 5 bases. Germline V gene data show CDR1 as SGHTA and CDR2 as FQGNSA. Deletions cut 5 bases from V and 4 bases from J, with 21 bases between. This CDR3 spans 17 amino acids. Here the CDR3 reads CASSRPDSPRYYNEQFF. For the CDR3, the DNA is TGTGCCAGCAGCCGTCCGGACTCCCCCCGATATTACAATGAGCAGTTCTTC.

This clonotype was seen ten or more times. Since a much larger clone is just one base distant, this may be a read error. The J gene is TRBJ2-5, the V gene TRBV20-1, with 7 bases matching TRBD1. The trim removed 3 bases at V and 11 bases at J, leaving 21 bases unmatched. The CDR3 has 16 residues. The germline CDR1 and CDR2 sequences are DFQATT and SNEGSKA (reference sequence). CDR3 in amino acids: CSARSPLGQDLMIQYF. The CDR3 bases are TGCAGTGCTAGGTCTCCTCTAGGACAGGATCTAATGATACAGTACTTC.

The chain recombines TRBV29-1 with TRBJ2-5, with D possibly matching TRBD2 (6 bases). Germline CDR1 SQVTM, CDR2 ANQGSEA. The CDR3 is 15 residues long. Trimming stripped 3 bases from V and 7 bases from J, with 21 bases between. The CDR3, as DNA: TGCAGCGTTGAGTACGCGAGGGTCCTGGGGGGGACCCAGTACTTC. Translated: CSVEYARVLGGTQYF. The variable domain in full, with the rest retrieved from reference TRBV29-1 and TRBJ2-5, is SAVISQKPSRDICQRGTSLTIQCQVDSQVTMMFWYRQQPGQSLTLIATANQGSEATYESGFVIDKFPISRPNLTFSTLTVSNMSPEDSSIYLCSVEYARVLGGTQYFGPGTRLLVL.

This chain connects TRBV20-1 to TRBJ2-4; TRBD1 matches 7 bases. The J call may be faulty, since TRBJ2-7 better matches the DNA end. CDR1 and CDR2 (germline): DFQATT, SNEGSKA (reference sequence). The CDR3 runs 13 residues. CDR3 sequence reads: CSAGGQLPYEQYF. The CDR3 DNA reads TGCAGTGCTGGGGGACAGCTTCCCTACGAGCAGTACTTC.

In its sample, this clonotype was seen a few times. The rearrangement links TRBV6-5 to TRBJ2-5; a possible D gene is TRBD1 (5 bases). The CDR3 loop spans 15 amino acids. In germline, CDR1 is MNHEY, CDR2 SVGAGI. Trimming cost V 0 bases and J 1 base, with 9 bases left between them. Here the CDR3 reads CASSYSGDSQETQYF. In DNA, the CDR3 is TGTGCCAGCAGTTACTCAGGAGACAGCCAAGAGACCCAGTACTTC.

The chain has TRBV14 and TRBJ2-5; D unclear. This CDR3 comprises 18 residues. V shed 2 bases and J shed 4 bases, with 23 bases lying between them. Germline loops: CDR1 SGHDN, CDR2 FVKESK. This chain's CDR3 is CASSQIRGTGSLRETQYF. DNA for the CDR3: TGTGCCAGCAGCCAAATTCGTGGTACCGGGTCCTTGCGAGAGACCCAGTACTTC.

The chain couples TRBV6-5 to TRBJ2-1, with TRBD1 identical over 10 bases. CDR3 size: 14 residues. V trimming: 8 bases; J trimming: 4 bases; junction bases outside the gene matches: 5. The germline V gene has CDR1 MNHEY and CDR2 SVGAGI. In nucleotides, the CDR3 is TGTGCCAGCGGGCGGGACAGGGGTTACAATGAGCAGTTCTTC. This sequence encodes CASGRDRGYNEQFF.

This clonotype was observed a handful of times. The chain is built from TRBV27 and TRBJ2-7; TRBD2 is a possible D gene (5 bases). CDR3 length equals 14 residues. Deletions cut 5 bases from V and 9 bases from J, with 20 bases between. In germline, CDR1 is MNHEY, CDR2 SMNVEV (reference sequence). The CDR3 spells CASSLLGEGGWQYF. CDR3 bases: TGTGCCAGCAGTCTGCTAGGTGAGGGCGGGTGGCAGTACTTC.

The table lists this clonotype with a count of one. The chain uses TRBV7-2 and TRBJ2-3; 9 bases are a match to TRBD2. This CDR3 contains 14 residues. Germline-derived CDR1 and CDR2 are SGHTA and FQGNSA. The CDR3 loop reads CVTQIAGGTDTQYF. CDR3 coding DNA: TGTGTCACCCAAATAGCGGGGGGCACAGATACGCAGTATTTT.

J is TRBJ2-1 and V is TRBV5-1, with 10 bases identical to TRBD2. V lost 4 bases to trimming and J lost 7 bases; unmatched junction nucleotides: 11. In germline, CDR1 is SGHRS, CDR2 YFSETQ. The CDR3 runs to 16 residues. The CDR3 DNA follows: TGCGCCAGCAGCGCCCGGCCAGCGGGAGGGAGTAATGAGCAGTTCTTC. It encodes CASSARPAGGSNEQFF.

This clonotype has just a few counts. The chain has TRBV7-2 and TRBJ2-1; TRBD2 aligns across 7 bases. J gave up 9 bases and V 1 base, and 9 bases lay outside the gene matches. The CDR3 runs 15 residues. Looked up from germline, CDR1 is SGHTA and CDR2 is FQGNSA. CDR3 nucleotide sequence: TGTGCCAGCAGCTTAGAGCTACTAGCGCCGAGTGAGCAGTTCTTC. Protein: CASSLELLAPSEQFF. Combining the CDR3 with reference TRBV7-2 and TRBJ2-1 gives the whole variable domain GAGVSQSPSNKVTEKGKDVELRCDPISGHTALYWYRQSLGQGLEFLIYFQGNSAPDKSGLPSDRFSAERTGGSVSTLTIQRTQQEDSAVYLCASSLELLAPSEQFFGPGTRLTVL.

The rearrangement uses TRBV10-3 and TRBJ2-7; possibly TRBD1 for D (6 bases). Germline V lookup: CDR1 ENHRY, CDR2 SYGVKD. The CDR3 contains 16 residues. The V gene lost 3 bases and the J gene lost 0 bases, with 15 bases spanning the gap. Here the CDR3 DNA reads TGTGCCATCAGTGACAGCGGACAGTCCAACTCCTACGAGCAGTACTTC. This codes for CAISDSGQSNSYEQYF.

The CDR3 DNA follows: TGTGCTAGTGGTTTGGTACCTAGCCGCTGGTCCTACGAGCAGTACTTC. The encoded protein is CASGLVPSRWSYEQYF. The chain combines TRBV12-5 with TRBJ2-7; D may be TRBD2 (5 bases). The V and J ends lost 0 bases and 1 base respectively, with 13 bases between them. Germline CDR1 and CDR2: LGHNT and FRNRAP. The CDR3 runs to 16 residues.

The V and J genes are TRBV2 and TRBJ2-4; D uncertain. The J call may be wrong; the DNA end is better matched by TRBJ2-7. Germline V gives CDR1 SNHLY, CDR2 FYNNEI. The CDR3 covers 12 residues. The DNA for the CDR3 is TGTGCCAGCAGTCGGCAACCCTACGAGCAGTACTTC. Translating it yields CASSRQPYEQYF.

The chain has TRBV6-6 and TRBJ2-5; TRBD2 is a possible D gene (6 bases). TRBJ2-7 matches the DNA end more closely, so the J call is doubtful. The CDR3 runs to 14 residues. Germline CDR1 reads MNHNY; CDR2 reads SVGAGI (reference sequence). CDR3 sequence (DNA): TGTGCCAGCAGACTAGCTGCTAGCAGCTACGAGCAGTACTTC. Translating it yields CASRLAASSYEQYF.

The chain employs TRBV12-3 or TRBV12-4 and TRBJ2-7, with 9 bases that match TRBD1. Trimming took 2 bases from V and 3 from J; bases not matched to a gene: 5. The CDR3 is made up of 15 amino acids. The CDR3 nucleotides are TGTGCCAGCAGTTTAAGACAGGGGGGTAACTACGAGCAGTACTTC. Translated, it gives CASSLRQGGNYEQYF.

This clonotype was seen just once. A read error may explain this, as a much larger clone is one base away. The chain combines TRBV29-1 with TRBJ2-7; maybe TRBD2 (5 bases). Looked up from germline, CDR1 is SQVTM and CDR2 is ANQGSEA. CDR3 length equals 13 residues. V lost 1 base, J lost 5 bases, and 12 bases lay in between. CDR3: CSVEGLGSDEQYF. For the CDR3, the DNA is TGCAGCGTTGAAGGATTAGGGAGTGACGAGCAGTACTTC.